The rows below give T cell receptor beta chains drawn from one sample of a study of T cell responses to AZD1222 COVID-19 vaccine. Measured with immunoSEQ multiplex PCR; TCRdb has only the in-frame clones, and not every one. Of approximately 42,000 clones in the sample, approximately 89% were seen once. The material sequenced was peripheral blood, taken 28 days after the second AZD1222 dose. The receptor set was obtained from an adult who received the AZD1222 COVID-19 vaccine. The CDR3 runs from the conserved cysteine through the conserved F or W. D genes are given only for firm matches. For some rows the clone size is stated as once, few or many, or as a class when expanded; others skip it.

size: few; length: 15; D: -; J: TRBJ1-5; V: TRBV6-5; DNA: TGTGCCAGCAGTCCCCTGGGAATAAGCAATCAGCCCCAGCATTTT; CDR3: CASSPLGISNQPQHF
size: once; length: 15; D: TRBD1; J: TRBJ2-3; V: TRBV5-1; DNA: TGCGCCAGCAGGACAGGGGGGTTGGGCACAGATACGCAGTATTTT; CDR3: CASRTGGLGTDTQYF
size: -; length: 15; D: -; J: TRBJ2-5; V: TRBV19; DNA: TGTGCCAGTAGTATAGGGAGGGGGCTCCAAGAGACCCAGTACTTC; CDR3: CASSIGRGLQETQYF
size: -; length: 15; D: -; J: TRBJ2-3; V: TRBV3-1/TRBV3-2; DNA: TGTGCCAGCAGCCAAGATCTTGGGAGCACAGATACGCAGTATTTT; CDR3: CASSQDLGSTDTQYF
size: -; length: 15; D: -; J: TRBJ2-7; V: TRBV7-2; DNA: TGTGCCAGCAGCTTCGGTGGGGCAGCGGACTACGAGCAGTACTTC; CDR3: CASSFGGAADYEQYF
size: -; length: 11; D: -; J: TRBJ2-7; V: TRBV12-3/TRBV12-4; DNA: TGTGCCAGCAGTTCCGAATACGAGCAGTACTTC; CDR3: CASSSEYEQYF
size: -; length: 15; D: -; J: TRBJ1-5; V: TRBV2; DNA: TGTGCCAGCAGGGTCGAGTGGGGCGGAACGCAGCCCCAGCATTTT; CDR3: CASRVEWGGTQPQHF
size: once; length: 15; D: TRBD1; J: TRBJ1-5; V: TRBV10-3; DNA: TGTGCCATCAGTGACGGACAGGGGGGGACTCAGCCCCAGCATTTT; CDR3: CAISDGQGGTQPQHF
size: -; length: 13; D: -; J: TRBJ1-1; V: TRBV27; DNA: TGTGCCAGCAGTGGATCCAGGGTGACTGAAGCTTTCTTT; CDR3: CASSGSRVTEAFF
size: -; length: 17; D: TRBD1; J: TRBJ2-2; V: TRBV5-8; DNA: TGTGCCAGCAGCGCAGGGGGGGGGACAGGGCCCACCGGGGAGCTGTTTTTT; CDR3: CASSAGGGTGPTGELFF
size: -; length: 16; D: -; J: TRBJ2-1; V: TRBV11-1; DNA: TGTGCCAGCAGCTTAGCGTGGAACCCTGGATACAATGAGCAGTTCTTC; CDR3: CASSLAWNPGYNEQFF
size: -; length: 16; D: -; J: TRBJ1-6; V: TRBV7-8; DNA: TGTGCCAGCAGCTTAATGACCAAACCCTATAATTCACCCCTCCACTTT; CDR3: CASSLMTKPYNSPLHF
size: -; length: 14; D: -; J: TRBJ1-2; V: TRBV2; DNA: TGTGCCAGCATGAGGGGGTCCCCTAACTATGGCTACACCTTC; CDR3: CASMRGSPNYGYTF
size: -; length: 15; D: -; J: TRBJ1-1; V: TRBV18; DNA: TGTGCCAGCTCACCCCCATCGGGGTCGAACACTGAAGCTTTCTTT; CDR3: CASSPPSGSNTEAFF
size: -; length: 14; D: -; J: TRBJ2-3; V: TRBV5-1; DNA: TGCGCCAGCAGCGGGGACACCCACACAGATACGCAGTATTTT; CDR3: CASSGDTHTDTQYF
size: -; length: 16; D: -; J: TRBJ2-1; V: TRBV6-5; DNA: TGTGCCAGCAGTTACTCGAAAGTCCACACCTACAATGAGCAGTTCTTC; CDR3: CASSYSKVHTYNEQFF
size: -; length: 13; D: -; J: TRBJ1-2; V: TRBV19; DNA: TGTGCCAGTAGTGCCAGGGGAAACTATGGCTACACCTTC; CDR3: CASSARGNYGYTF
size: -; length: 12; D: -; J: TRBJ2-3; V: TRBV6-5; DNA: TGTGCCAGCAGTTTCTTCACAGATACGCAGTATTTT; CDR3: CASSFFTDTQYF
size: -; length: 19; D: TRBD1; J: TRBJ1-5; V: TRBV6-1; DNA: TGTGCCAGCAGTGGCCAGGGGGCAATCGCTTCACATAGCAATCAGCCCCAGCATTTT; CDR3: CASSGQGAIASHSNQPQHF
size: -; length: 16; D: -; J: TRBJ1-4; V: TRBV7-2; DNA: TGTGCCAGCAGCCGGGGGACAACTCGACTTAATGAAAAACTGTTTTTT; CDR3: CASSRGTTRLNEKLFF
size: few; length: 18; D: TRBD2; J: TRBJ2-7; V: TRBV18; DNA: TGTGCCAGCTCACTGCTGGGACGTAGTACGGGAGGTTCCTACGAGCAGTACTTC; CDR3: CASSLLGRSTGGSYEQYF
size: -; length: 15; D: -; J: TRBJ1-3; V: TRBV5-1; DNA: TGCGCCAGCAGCCCCACGGGAAACCCTGGAAACACCATATATTTT; CDR3: CASSPTGNPGNTIYF